The 31 T cell receptor beta chains listed next were all sequenced from one sample in a study of low-dose radiotherapy and immunotherapy resistance in tumors. Time point here: after trial treatment. The sample's treatment: LDRT plus nivolumab, ipilimumab, low-dose cyclophosphamide and aspirin (RACIN trial). With a constant-region primer and a V-primer adapter, TCRs were subjected to 20 PCR cycles of amplification. TCRdb passed the reads through MiXCR, listing each CDR3 protein once. The repertoire holds roughly 48,000 distinct CDR3 sequences, around 35% seen once, with over 7% in the top ten. Material: PBMCs, obtained after low-dose radiotherapy plus immunotherapy. These receptors were taken from a male donor with rectosigmoid adenocarcinoma.

The table lists this clonotype with a few counts. The rearrangement uses TRBV5-6 and TRBJ2-7, with TRBD2 as a possible D gene (7 bases). The V and J ends lost 1 base and 5 bases respectively, with 22 bases between them. Germline V gene lookup returns CDR1 SGHDT and CDR2 YYEEEE. CDR3 length: 17 amino acids. For the CDR3, the DNA is TGTGCCAGCAGCTTGCTGTCCTGGGGGGGGCTAGGGGACGAGCAGTACTTC. Translating it yields CASSLLSWGGLGDEQYF.

Remarks on this clonotype: Because the CDR3's place on the DNA is in doubt, the DNA is left out and the CDR3 is given as listed by TCRdb. This chain links TRBV2 with TRBJ2-2; no DNA check was done on the table's D call, TRBD2. Both ends counted, the CDR3 spans 15 residues. Germline loops: CDR1 SNHLY, CDR2 FYNNEI. CDR3 region: CASKIEGNTGELFFF.

V gene TRBV14 combines with J gene TRBJ1-1; D perhaps matches TRBD1 (5 bases). The CDR3 is 14 residues long. Trimming took 1 base from V and 5 from J, leaving 11 bases between them. Germline assignment: CDR1 SGHDN and CDR2 FVKESK. The CDR3 spells CASSQVGGNTEAFF. The CDR3 nucleotides are TGTGCCAGCAGCCAAGTCGGGGGAAATACTGAAGCTTTCTTT.

This clonotype showed up many times. The chain links TRBV11-3 to TRBJ2-1, with 8 bases aligning to TRBD2. The CDR3 is 16 residues long. The germline CDR1 and CDR2 sequences are SGHNT and YENEEA. The V segment lost 4 bases and the J segment 1 base; nucleotides outside the gene matches: 6. CDR3 residues: CASSSTTSGSYNEQFF. CDR3 DNA: TGTGCCAGCAGCTCCACAACTAGCGGTTCCTACAATGAGCAGTTCTTC.

This clonotype was detected ten times or more. The chain employs TRBV7-2 and TRBJ2-7, with 12 bases that match TRBD1. CDR1 and CDR2 (germline): SGHTA, FQGNSA. The ends lost 3 bases at V and 7 bases at J; junction bases unmatched: 7. CDR3 length: 15 amino acids. The CDR3 coding sequence is TGTGCCAGCAGCTTGGGACAGGGGGCATCGGGGGAGCAGTACTTC. Protein: CASSLGQGASGEQYF.

A word on this clonotype: The likely explanation is a read error, given a far larger clone one base away. The chain joins TRBV28 to TRBJ2-4, with TRBD1 matching over 9 bases. CDR3 length equals 15 residues. Germline V gives CDR1 MDHEN, CDR2 SYDVKM. CDR3 sequence reads: CASSHAGTGLDIKYF. The CDR3 DNA reads TGTGCCAGCAGCCACGCCGGGACAGGGCTAGACATTAAGTACTTC.

In this sample, this clonotype turned up a few times. The chain links TRBV20-1 to TRBJ2-3; D unresolved. Germline values: CDR1 DFQATT, CDR2 SNEGSKA (reference sequence). V lost 6 bases, J lost 1 base, and 11 bases lay in between. The CDR3 is made up of 13 amino acids. The CDR3 DNA is TGCAGTGCCTCGGCCCCTGGCACAGATACGCAGTATTTT. Encoded protein: CSASAPGTDTQYF.

The table lists this clonotype with many counts. This chain joins TRBV7-2 and TRBJ2-3; 14 positions agree with TRBD2. CDR3 length equals 16 residues. Germline V gene sequence: CDR1 SGHTA, CDR2 FQGNSA. The trim removed 5 bases at V and 3 bases at J, leaving 4 bases unmatched. The CDR3 protein is CASSRLAGGPTDTQYF. The CDR3 DNA follows: TGTGCCAGCAGCAGACTAGCGGGAGGGCCGACAGATACGCAGTATTTT.

This clonotype came up a few times. J is TRBJ1-5 and V is TRBV5-1; D ambiguous. The V gene's germline CDR1 is SGHRS and CDR2 YFSETQ. The CDR3 runs to 15 residues. The V and J ends lost 1 base and 1 base respectively, with 9 bases between them. The DNA for the CDR3 is TGCGCCAGCAGCTTGTCGGGCGGGAGCAATCAGCCCCAGCATTTT. It encodes CASSLSGGSNQPQHF. Filled out from reference TRBV5-1 and TRBJ1-5, the complete variable domain reads KAGVTQTPRYLIKTRGQQVTLSCSPISGHRSVSWYQQTPGQGLQFLFEYFSETQRNKGNFPGRFSGRQFSNSRSEMNVSTLELGDSALYLCASSLSGGSNQPQHFGDGTRLSIL.

This clonotype has at least ten counts. V is TRBV4-1 and J is TRBJ2-5; 10 bases match TRBD2. Germline CDR1 reads MGHRA; CDR2 reads YSYEKL. The CDR3 has 16 amino acids. V shed 1 base, J shed 2 bases, and the junction held 4 bases outside the gene matches. CDR3 sequence (DNA): TGCGCCAGCAGCCAAGGGGCTAGCGGGAGACAAGAGACCCAGTACTTC. Translating gives CASSQGASGRQETQYF.

This clonotype has at least ten counts. This chain joins TRBV15 and TRBJ2-5, with 7 bases fitting TRBD2. The J segment lost 5 bases and the V segment lost 2 bases, leaving 8 bases of the junction unmatched. The CDR3 is made up of 15 amino acids. Germline loops: CDR1 LNHNV, CDR2 YYDKDF (reference sequence). The CDR3 here is CATSRPWTSGETQYF. The CDR3 nucleotides read TGTGCCACCAGCAGACCATGGACTAGTGGGGAGACCCAGTACTTC. Variable domain in full (rest from reference TRBV15 and TRBJ2-5): DAMVIQNPRYQVTQFGKPVTLSCSQTLNHNVMYWYQQKSSQAPKLLFHYYDKDFNNEADTPDNFQSRRPNTSFCFLDIRSPGLGDTAMYLCATSRPWTSGETQYFGPGTRLLVL.

This clonotype was seen many times. The chain links TRBV12-3 or TRBV12-4 to TRBJ2-7; the match to TRBD2 covers 7 bases. With 5 bases clipped from V and 5 bases from J, the junction kept 9 bases outside the gene matches. CDR3 length equals 14 residues. CDR3 region: CASSPGGTSHEQYF. Here the CDR3 DNA reads TGTGCCAGCAGTCCCGGGGGGACCAGCCACGAGCAGTACTTC.

This clonotype was seen only once. This chain joins TRBV24-1 and TRBJ2-1; D is possibly TRBD2 (6 bases). CDR1 is KGHDR and CDR2 is SFDVKD in the germline V gene. Trimming took off 4 bases at V and 7 bases at J, with 10 bases between the two ends. This CDR3 has 13 amino acids. CDR3: CATSEALANEQFF. The DNA for the CDR3 is TGTGCCACCAGTGAGGCACTAGCAAATGAGCAGTTCTTC.

Remarks on this clonotype: This probably arose from a read error, given a far larger clone one base away. This chain uses TRBV5-3 with TRBJ2-1, with 8 bases lining up with TRBD1. TRBV5-3 is placed among ORFs of uncertain function. CDR3 length: 14 amino acids. V shed 8 bases and J 4 bases; nucleotides not matched to a gene: 8. Here the CDR3 DNA reads TGTGCCAGCAACCCTCGGACAGGGTACAATGAGCAGTTCTTC. It yields the protein CASNPRTGYNEQFF.

The chain is built from TRBV6-1 and TRBJ2-7, with 9 bases aligning to TRBD2. The germline V gene encodes CDR1 MNHNS and CDR2 SASEGT. Trimming removed 4 bases from V and 2 bases from J; junction bases left unmatched: 6. The CDR3 spans 15 residues. CDR3 in amino acids: CASSALAGVAYEQYF. The CDR3 DNA reads as TGTGCCAGCAGTGCTTTAGCGGGAGTAGCCTACGAGCAGTACTTC.

This chain connects TRBV5-4 to TRBJ2-1; D may be TRBD1 (5 bases). Trimming stripped 5 bases from V and 8 bases from J, with 14 bases between. The CDR3 extends over 13 amino acids. Germline CDR1 is SGHNT and CDR2 is YYREEE (reference sequence). The CDR3 DNA reads TGTGCCAGCAGTGTCCAGGGTACGGATGAGCAGTTCTTC. Translating it yields CASSVQGTDEQFF.

The gene calls are TRBV7-6 and TRBJ2-7, with 7 bases matching TRBD2. Unmatched junction bases numbered 2, after V lost 0 bases and J lost 0 bases. The CDR3 is made up of 15 amino acids. Germline V CDR1 and CDR2: SGHVS, FNYEAQ. CDR3 in amino acids: CASSLALAASYEQYF. CDR3 DNA: TGTGCCAGCAGCTTAGCGCTAGCGGCCTCCTACGAGCAGTACTTC. Full variable domain (outside the CDR3, taken from reference TRBV7-6 and TRBJ2-7): GAGVSQSPRYKVTKRGQDVALRCDPISGHVSLYWYRQALGQGPEFLTYFNYEAQQDKSGLPNDRFSAERPEGSISTLTIQRTEQRDSAMYRCASSLALAASYEQYFGPGTRLTVT.

In its sample, this clonotype was seen many times. The CDR3 sequence: CASSPLDGGSYGYTF. Here the CDR3 DNA reads TGTGCCAGCAGTCCCCTGGACGGGGGGAGCTATGGCTACACCTTC. V and J are TRBV28 and TRBJ1-2; weak D call: TRBD1 (5 bases). With 5 bases removed from V and 4 bases from J, the gap between germline ends came to 17 bases. The CDR3 has 15 amino acids. CDR1 is MDHEN, CDR2 SYDVKM, per germline.

This rearrangement joins TRBV18 to TRBJ2-1; 7 nucleotides line up with TRBD2. The length of the CDR3 is 14 residues. Germline V gene lookup returns CDR1 KGHSH and CDR2 LQKENI. Unmatched junction bases numbered 12, after V lost 3 bases and J lost 13 bases. DNA of the CDR3: TGTGCCAGCTCACCTTATGATAGGGAGGGGACCCAGTTCTTC. It codes for CASSPYDREGTQFF.

This clonotype was observed at least ten times. The V and J genes are TRBV6-5 and TRBJ2-7; 7 nucleotides line up with TRBD1. With 0 bases clipped from V and 2 bases from J, the junction kept 4 bases outside the gene matches. Per the germline V gene, CDR1 is MNHEY and CDR2 is SVGAGI. CDR3 length equals 15 residues. CDR3 protein: CASSYSGQKTYEQYF. The CDR3 coding sequence is TGTGCCAGCAGTTACTCGGGACAGAAAACCTACGAGCAGTACTTC.

This chain joins TRBV7-2 and TRBJ1-5, with 9 positions matching TRBD1. Germline CDR1 reads SGHTA; CDR2 reads FQGNSA. The V and J ends lost 5 bases and 3 bases, in that order; junction bases with no gene match: 8. The CDR3 sequence is 16 residues long. This chain's CDR3 is CASSRVTGGLNQPQHF. The CDR3 DNA is TGTGCCAGCAGCCGAGTGACAGGGGGACTCAATCAGCCCCAGCATTTT. The full variable domain, in which reference TRBV7-2 and TRBJ1-5 provide the parts outside the CDR3, is GAGVSQSPSNKVTEKGKDVELRCDPISGHTALYWYRQSLGQGLEFLIYFQGNSAPDKSGLPSDRFSAERTGGSVSTLTIQRTQQEDSAVYLCASSRVTGGLNQPQHFGDGTRLSIL.

Comments on this clonotype: Its ends do not fully match the called genes, so a read error is possible. This chain joins TRBV5-1 and TRBJ2-5, with a tentative D call TRBD2 (6 bases). Germline V gene data show CDR1 as SGHRS and CDR2 as YFSETQ. The CDR3 has 16 amino acids. CDR3 nucleotides: TGCGCCAGCAGCTTGGGACCTGAAGGCAGGAGGGAGACCCAGTGCTTC. This codes for CASSLGPEGRRETQCF.

The rearrangement uses TRBV21-1 and TRBJ2-7; TRBD2 is taken as the D call from the table, unchecked against the DNA. TRBV21-1 is recorded as a pseudogene. This CDR3 comprises 13 residues. The chain's CDR3 is CPRRREGSYEQYF. The DNA of the CDR3 is TGTCCCCGTCGGCGGGAGGGATCCTACGAGCAGTACTTC.

Ten or more counts support this clonotype. The rearrangement joins TRBV5-1 to TRBJ2-7; D is unresolved. Looked up from germline, CDR1 is SGHRS and CDR2 is YFSETQ. V was clipped by 0 bases and J by 1 base, with 5 bases between them. The CDR3 consists of 13 residues. The CDR3 loop reads CASSLVTSYEQYF. The CDR3 DNA reads TGCGCCAGCAGCTTGGTAACTTCCTACGAGCAGTACTTC.

Worth noting for this clonotype: It differs at one base from a far larger clone, so likely a read error. This chain joins TRBV18 and TRBJ2-1, with TRBD2 identical over 7 bases. The CDR3 has 11 residues. V was clipped by 5 bases and J by 10 bases; unmatched bases: 2. Germline V gene sequence: CDR1 KGHSH, CDR2 LQKENI. The CDR3 is CASSGEGEQFF. CDR3 bases: TGTGCCAGCTCAGGGGAGGGCGAGCAGTTCTTC.

This clonotype was detected ten times or more. CDR3 nucleotides: TGTGCCAGCACCTCCGGCGGGAGGGCCACAGATACGCAGTATTTT. Protein product: CASTSGGRATDTQYF. V usage is TRBV12-3 or TRBV12-4 and J usage is TRBJ2-3, with 9 positions matching TRBD2. This CDR3 comprises 15 residues. V lost 7 bases and J lost 2; bases outside the gene matches: 7.

This clonotype was observed many times. This chain joins TRBV25-1 and TRBJ1-4; perhaps TRBD1 as D (5 bases). Trimming cost V 6 bases and J 0 bases, with 17 bases left between them. Germline loops: CDR1 MGHDK, CDR2 SYGVNS. CDR3 length equals 17 residues. The CDR3 is CASSALGQGATNEKLFF. The CDR3, as DNA: TGTGCCAGCAGCGCTCTCGGGCAGGGTGCAACTAATGAAAAACTGTTTTTT.

This clonotype was recorded many times. The chain joins TRBV7-2 to TRBJ1-1, with 9 bases identical to TRBD1. V lost 5 bases and J lost 0; bases outside the gene matches: 10. The CDR3 consists of 17 residues. Germline CDR1 is SGHTA and CDR2 is FQGNSA. The CDR3 sequence is CASSGGQGNTMNTEAFF. CDR3 sequence (DNA): TGTGCCAGCAGCGGGGGACAGGGTAACACCATGAACACTGAAGCTTTCTTT.

The sample holds many counts of this clonotype. An end of the junction does not agree with germline; a read error may underlie this. The rearrangement links TRBV7-2 to TRBJ2-3, with TRBD1 as a possible D gene (7 bases). The V gene's germline CDR1 is SGHTA and CDR2 FQGNSA. The CDR3 extends over 16 amino acids. CDR3 sequence reads: CASSRQGGGGTDTQYF. In nucleotides, the CDR3 is TGTGCCAGCAGCCGGCAGGGGGGAGGAGGCACGGATACGCAGTATTTT. The full variable domain, with the rest looked up from reference TRBV7-2 and TRBJ2-3, is GAGVSQSPSNKVTEKGKDVELRCDPISGHTALYWYRQSLGQGLEFLIYFQGNSAPDKSGLPSDRFSAERTGGSVSTLTIQRTQQEDSAVYLCASSRQGGGGTDTQYFGPGTRLTVL.

A remark on this clonotype: In this CDR3 the conserved last residue, phenylalanine or tryptophan, is missing, so a read error is likely. It is unclear where the CDR3 begins or ends on the DNA, so no DNA is shown, and the CDR3 is as TCRdb lists it. The V and J genes are TRBV28 and TRBJ2-5; no DNA check was done on the table's D call, TRBD1. Germline CDR1 reads MDHEN; CDR2 reads SYDVKM. The CDR3 is 8 residues long, counting both termini. This CDR3 reads CASSLGGI.

This clonotype was seen many times. The chain links TRBV7-9 to TRBJ2-7; no definite D call. The CDR3 is made up of 12 amino acids. Germline V CDR1 and CDR2: SEHNR, FQNEAQ (reference sequence). V lost 8 bases to trimming and J lost 2 bases, with 10 bases between them. The CDR3 reads CASADQPYEQYF. The DNA for the CDR3 is TGTGCCAGCGCCGATCAGCCCTACGAGCAGTACTTC.